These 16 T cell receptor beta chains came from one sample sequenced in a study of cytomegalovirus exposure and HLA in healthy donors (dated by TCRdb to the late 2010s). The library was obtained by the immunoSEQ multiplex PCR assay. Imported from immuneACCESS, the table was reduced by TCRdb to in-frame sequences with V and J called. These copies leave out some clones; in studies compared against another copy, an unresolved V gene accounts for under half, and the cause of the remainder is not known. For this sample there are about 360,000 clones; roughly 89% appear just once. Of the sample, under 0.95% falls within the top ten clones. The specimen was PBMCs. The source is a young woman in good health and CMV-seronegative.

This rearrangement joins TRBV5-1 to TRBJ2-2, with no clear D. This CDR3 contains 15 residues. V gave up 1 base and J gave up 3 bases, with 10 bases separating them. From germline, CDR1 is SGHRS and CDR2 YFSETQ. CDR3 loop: CASSLFRVDTGELFF. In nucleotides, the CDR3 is TGCGCCAGCAGCTTGTTTCGGGTCGACACCGGGGAGCTGTTTTTT.

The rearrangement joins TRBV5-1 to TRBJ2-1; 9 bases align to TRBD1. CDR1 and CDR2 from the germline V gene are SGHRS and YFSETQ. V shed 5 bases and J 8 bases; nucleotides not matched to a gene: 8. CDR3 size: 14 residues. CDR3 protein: CASRPGQGVDEQFF. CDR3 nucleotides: TGCGCCAGCAGGCCGGGACAGGGCGTGGATGAGCAGTTCTTC.

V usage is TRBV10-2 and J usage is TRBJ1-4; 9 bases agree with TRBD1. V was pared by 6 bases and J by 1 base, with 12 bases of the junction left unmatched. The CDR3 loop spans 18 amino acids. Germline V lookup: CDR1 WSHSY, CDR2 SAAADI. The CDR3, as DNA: TGCGCCAGCAGCCCGTTGCACAGGGGGCTCGGAACTAATGAAAAACTGTTTTTT. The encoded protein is CASSPLHRGLGTNEKLFF.

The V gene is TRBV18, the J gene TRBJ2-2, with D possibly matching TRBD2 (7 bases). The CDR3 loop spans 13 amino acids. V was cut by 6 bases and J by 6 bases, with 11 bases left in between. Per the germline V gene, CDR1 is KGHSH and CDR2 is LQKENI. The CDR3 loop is CASSLGGPGELFF. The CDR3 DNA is TGTGCCAGCTCCCTCGGGGGGCCCGGGGAGCTGTTTTTT.

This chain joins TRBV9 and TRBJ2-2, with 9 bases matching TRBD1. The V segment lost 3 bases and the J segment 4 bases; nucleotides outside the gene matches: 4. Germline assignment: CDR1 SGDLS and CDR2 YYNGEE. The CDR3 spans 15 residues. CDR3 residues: CASSGIQGATGELFF. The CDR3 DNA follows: TGTGCCAGCAGCGGGATACAGGGGGCCACCGGGGAGCTGTTTTTT.

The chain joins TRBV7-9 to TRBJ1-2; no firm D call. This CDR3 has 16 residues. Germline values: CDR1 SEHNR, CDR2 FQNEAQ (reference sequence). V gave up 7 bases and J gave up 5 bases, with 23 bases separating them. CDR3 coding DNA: TGTGCCAGCAACTCCCCAGTGGGCGAGGGCTGGTATGGCTACACCTTC. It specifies CASNSPVGEGWYGYTF.

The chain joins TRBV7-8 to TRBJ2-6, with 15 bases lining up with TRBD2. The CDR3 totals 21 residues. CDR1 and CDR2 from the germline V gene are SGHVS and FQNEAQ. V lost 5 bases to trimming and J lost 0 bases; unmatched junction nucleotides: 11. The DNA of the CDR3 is TGTGCCAGCAGCAGGCCGGGACTAGCGGGGGGCTCAAACTCTGGGGCCAACGTCCTGACTTTC. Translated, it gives CASSRPGLAGGSNSGANVLTF.

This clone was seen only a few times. The CDR3 coding sequence is TGCGCCAGCACCATCTCAGCAGGACTAGACTACGAGCAGTACTTC. Translated: CASTISAGLDYEQYF. J is TRBJ2-7 and V is TRBV5-1, with TRBD2 matching 7 bases. V lost 6 bases to trimming and J lost 3 bases; unmatched junction nucleotides: 12. The CDR3 is made up of 15 amino acids. Germline V gene lookup returns CDR1 SGHRS and CDR2 YFSETQ.

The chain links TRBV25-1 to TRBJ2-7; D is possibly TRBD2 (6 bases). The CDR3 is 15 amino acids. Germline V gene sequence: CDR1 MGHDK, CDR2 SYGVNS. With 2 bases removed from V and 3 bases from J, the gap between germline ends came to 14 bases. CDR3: CASSERGGLGYEQYF. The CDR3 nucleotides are TGTGCCAGCAGTGAACGTGGGGGACTTGGCTACGAGCAGTACTTC.

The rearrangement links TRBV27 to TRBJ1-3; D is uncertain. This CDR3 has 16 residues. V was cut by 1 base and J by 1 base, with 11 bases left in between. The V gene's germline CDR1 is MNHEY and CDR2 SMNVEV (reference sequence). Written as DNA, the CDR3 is TGTGCCAGCAGTTTATATGGCGGACTGTCTGGAAACACCATATATTTT. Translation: CASSLYGGLSGNTIYF.

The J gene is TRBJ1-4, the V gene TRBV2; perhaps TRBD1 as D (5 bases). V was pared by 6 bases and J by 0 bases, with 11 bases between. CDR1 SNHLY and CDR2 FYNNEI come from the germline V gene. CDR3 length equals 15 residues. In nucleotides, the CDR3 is TGTGCCAGCAGCCGGCAACAGGCAACTAATGAAAAACTGTTTTTT. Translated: CASSRQQATNEKLFF.

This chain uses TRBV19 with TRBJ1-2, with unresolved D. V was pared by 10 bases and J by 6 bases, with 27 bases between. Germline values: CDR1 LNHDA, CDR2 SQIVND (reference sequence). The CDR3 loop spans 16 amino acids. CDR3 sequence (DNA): TGTGCCACTACGCGCTTACTTACTGGGCAGGCCCATGGCTACACCTTC. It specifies CATTRLLTGQAHGYTF. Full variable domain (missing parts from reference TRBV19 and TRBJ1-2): DGGITQSPKYLFRKEGQNVTLSCEQNLNHDAMYWYRQDPGQGLRLIYYSQIVNDFQKGDIAEGYSVSREKKESFPLTVTSAQKNPTAFYLCATTRLLTGQAHGYTFGSGTRLTVV.

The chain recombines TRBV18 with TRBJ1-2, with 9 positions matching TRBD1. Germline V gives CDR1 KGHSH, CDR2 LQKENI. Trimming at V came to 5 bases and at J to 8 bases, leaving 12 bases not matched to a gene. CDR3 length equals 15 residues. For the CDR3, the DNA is TGTGCCAGCTCAATTCACAGGGGGCCCCTCCAGGGCTACACCTTC. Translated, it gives CASSIHRGPLQGYTF.

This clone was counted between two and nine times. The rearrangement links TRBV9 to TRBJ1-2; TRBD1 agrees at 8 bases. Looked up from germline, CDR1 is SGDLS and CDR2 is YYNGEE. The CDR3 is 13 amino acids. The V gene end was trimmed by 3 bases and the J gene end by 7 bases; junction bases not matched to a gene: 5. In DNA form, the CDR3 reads TGTGCCAGCAGCGGGGGACAGGCGCCTGGCTACACCTTC. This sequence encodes CASSGGQAPGYTF.

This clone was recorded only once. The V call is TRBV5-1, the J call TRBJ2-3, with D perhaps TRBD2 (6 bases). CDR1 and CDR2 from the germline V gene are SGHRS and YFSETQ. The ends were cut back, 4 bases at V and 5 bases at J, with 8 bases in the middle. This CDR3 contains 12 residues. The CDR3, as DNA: TGCGCCAGCAGCCGGGGGAAAGATACGCAGTATTTT. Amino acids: CASSRGKDTQYF.

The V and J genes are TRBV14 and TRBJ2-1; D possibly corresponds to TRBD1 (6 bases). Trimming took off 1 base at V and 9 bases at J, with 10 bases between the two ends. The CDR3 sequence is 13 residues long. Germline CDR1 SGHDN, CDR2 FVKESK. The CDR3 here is CASSQVRGTEQFF. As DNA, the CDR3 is TGTGCCAGCAGCCAAGTAAGGGGGACTGAGCAGTTCTTC.